The clone carrying this T cell receptor beta chain appeared a few times. No antigen is known for it. This CDR3 spans 13 amino acids. Germline V gene lookup returns CDR1 MGHDK and CDR2 SYGVNS. Trimming pared 8 bases from V and 5 bases from J, leaving 15 bases between. This sample stems from a study of beta chain features in type 1 diabetes. Every isolated RNA sample was fully reverse transcribed, so sequencing captured expressed TCRB transcripts. Clones were sequenced by immunoSEQ multiplex PCR, and TCRdb holds only the in-frame ones, with some missing. The sample holds fewer than 400,000 clones, about a tenth seen once. Findings of the study overall: In these data, an HLA type influence on TCRB rearrangement remained unresolved. Type 1 diabetes patients had moderately but significantly shorter TCRB CDR3s in all four CD4+ subsets.

Material: central memory CD4+ T cells from blood. The rearrangement joins TRBV25-1 to TRBJ1-2; D possibly corresponds to TRBD1 (5 bases). This sequence was found in a man aged 25 to 40 with type 1 diabetes. This CDR3 reads CASSREGNYGYTF. CDR3 DNA sequence: TGTGCCAGCTCCCGGGAGGGGAATTATGGCTACACCTTC.